The clone carrying this T cell receptor (beta chain) was seen just once. The target antigen is unknown. This sample stems from a study of blood T cells in healthy people across ages. Regarding the study as a whole: Estimated diversity across one million T cells was deemed an underestimate.

It was with a sample-barcoded 5' primer and a J-beta primer mix that a second PCR of roughly 7 to 12 cycles was run. Every single cDNA molecule received a tag from a template-switch adaptor with 12 random nucleotides. TCRdb re-called the 5' RACE reads with MiXCR, one entry per CDR3 protein. The sample yields around 780,000 distinct CDR3 sequences, roughly 50% seen once. Germline V gene data show CDR1 as DFQATT and CDR2 as SNEGSKA (reference sequence). The CDR3 loop spans 15 amino acids. The receptor's source is a middle-aged man in good health. The chain links TRBV20-1 to TRBJ2-7, with TRBD2 matching over 12 bases. The DNA end favors TRBJ2-5, so the J call may be wrong. The material sequenced was blood. CDR3 bases: TGCAGTGCTAGGACTAGCGGGGGCCAGGGTGAGACCCAGTACTTC. Protein sequence: CSARTSGGQGETQYF.